This T cell receptor (beta chain) comes out of a study of cytomegalovirus exposure and HLA in healthy donors. In germline, CDR1 is SQVTM, CDR2 ANQGSEA. The CDR3 runs to 17 residues. Losses at the gene ends were 2 bases for V and 0 bases for J; bases not matched to a gene: 9. Notes on this clone: What it binds is unknown.

Libraries were prepared by immunoSEQ multiplex PCR; TCRdb keeps only in-frame clonotypes and omits some of them. In the table there are more than 95,000 clones, about 82% of which are singletons. Study-wide results and limits: The finding came from a later analysis; first-cohort TCR clusters tended to co-occur in the 130 or so validation repertoires. In vitro work confirmed that three CMV-associated chains recognize CMV antigens. The authors listed some 150 TCR beta chains as cytomegalovirus-associated.

The sequencing input was PBMCs. This sequence was found in a man younger than 35 in good health and CMV-seronegative. The J gene is TRBJ2-7, the V gene TRBV29-1; 11 bases fit TRBD1. CDR3 protein: CSVETGTGGLDSYEQYF. The CDR3 nucleotides read TGCAGCGTTGAAACCGGGACAGGGGGTCTCGACTCCTACGAGCAGTACTTC.